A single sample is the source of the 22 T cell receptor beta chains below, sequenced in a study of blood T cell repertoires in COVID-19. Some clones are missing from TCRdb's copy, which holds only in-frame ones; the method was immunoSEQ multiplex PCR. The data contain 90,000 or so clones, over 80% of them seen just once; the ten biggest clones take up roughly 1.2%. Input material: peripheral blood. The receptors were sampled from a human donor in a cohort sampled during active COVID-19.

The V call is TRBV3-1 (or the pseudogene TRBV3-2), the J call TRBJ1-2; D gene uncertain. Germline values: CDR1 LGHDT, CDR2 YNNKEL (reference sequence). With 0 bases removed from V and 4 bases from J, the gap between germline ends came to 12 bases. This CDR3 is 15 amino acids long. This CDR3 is CASSQEEGGSYGYTF. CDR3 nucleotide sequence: TGTGCCAGCAGCCAAGAGGAGGGTGGGAGCTATGGCTACACCTTC.

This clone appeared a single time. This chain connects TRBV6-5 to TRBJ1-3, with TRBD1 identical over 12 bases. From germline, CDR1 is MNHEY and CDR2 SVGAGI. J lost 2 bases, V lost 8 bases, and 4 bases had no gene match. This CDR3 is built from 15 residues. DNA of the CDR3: TGTGCCAGCCGGGGACAGGGGGCCCCTGGAAACACCATATATTTT. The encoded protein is CASRGQGAPGNTIYF.

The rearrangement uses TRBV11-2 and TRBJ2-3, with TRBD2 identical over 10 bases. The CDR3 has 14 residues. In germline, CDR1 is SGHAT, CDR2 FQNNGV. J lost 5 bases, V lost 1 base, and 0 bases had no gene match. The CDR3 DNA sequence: TGTGCCAGCAGCTTAGGGACTAGCGGAGATACGCAGTATTTT. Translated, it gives CASSLGTSGDTQYF.

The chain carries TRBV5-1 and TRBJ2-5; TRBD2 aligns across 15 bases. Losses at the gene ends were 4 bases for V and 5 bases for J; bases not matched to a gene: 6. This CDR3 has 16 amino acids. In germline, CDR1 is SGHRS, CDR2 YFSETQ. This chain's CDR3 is CASSPGLAGGEETQYF. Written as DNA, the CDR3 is TGCGCCAGCAGCCCGGGACTAGCGGGAGGTGAGGAGACCCAGTACTTC.

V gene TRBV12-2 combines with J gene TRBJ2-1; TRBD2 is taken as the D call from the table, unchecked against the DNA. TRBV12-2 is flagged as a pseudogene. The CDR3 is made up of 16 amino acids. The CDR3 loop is CASRGSTKGSYNEQFF. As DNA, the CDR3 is TGTGCAAGTCGCGGGAGCACTAAAGGCTCCTACAATGAGCAGTTCTTC.

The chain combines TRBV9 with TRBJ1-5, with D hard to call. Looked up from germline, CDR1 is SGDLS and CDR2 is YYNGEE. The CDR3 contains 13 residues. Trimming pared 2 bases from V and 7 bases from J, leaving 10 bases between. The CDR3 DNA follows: TGTGCCAGCAGCGTGGCGGAGCGACAGCCCCAGCATTTT. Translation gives CASSVAERQPQHF.

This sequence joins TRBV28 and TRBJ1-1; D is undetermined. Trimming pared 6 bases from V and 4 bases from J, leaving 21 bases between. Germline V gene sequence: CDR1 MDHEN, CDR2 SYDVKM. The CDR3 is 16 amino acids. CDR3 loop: CASSPADEVGFTEAFF. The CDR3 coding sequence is TGTGCCAGCAGCCCCGCCGACGAGGTCGGATTCACTGAAGCTTTCTTT.

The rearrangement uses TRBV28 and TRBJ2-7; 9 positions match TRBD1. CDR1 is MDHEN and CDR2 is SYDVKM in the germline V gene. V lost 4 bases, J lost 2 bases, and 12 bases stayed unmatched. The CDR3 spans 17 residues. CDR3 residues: CASSSFGQGPFTYEQYF. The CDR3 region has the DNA TGTGCCAGCAGTTCTTTCGGACAGGGGCCGTTTACCTACGAGCAGTACTTC. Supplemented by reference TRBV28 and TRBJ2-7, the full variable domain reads DVKVTQSSRYLVKRTGEKVFLECVQDMDHENMFWYRQDPGLGLRLIYFSYDVKMKEKGDIPEGYSVSREKKERFSLILESASTNQTSMYLCASSSFGQGPFTYEQYFGPGTRLTVT.

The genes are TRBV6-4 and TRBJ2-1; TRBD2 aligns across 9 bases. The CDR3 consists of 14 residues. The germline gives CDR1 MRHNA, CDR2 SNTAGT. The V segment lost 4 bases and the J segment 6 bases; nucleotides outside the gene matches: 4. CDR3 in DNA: TGTGCCAGCAGTGGGCTAGCGGGAAGCAATGAGCAGTTCTTC. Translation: CASSGLAGSNEQFF.

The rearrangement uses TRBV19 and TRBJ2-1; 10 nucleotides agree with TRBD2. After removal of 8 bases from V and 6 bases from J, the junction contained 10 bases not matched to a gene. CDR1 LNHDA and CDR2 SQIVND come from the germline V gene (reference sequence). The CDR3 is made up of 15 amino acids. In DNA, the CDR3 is TGTGCCAGTGCTATAGCGGGAGGTACGACCAATGAGCAGTTCTTC. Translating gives CASAIAGGTTNEQFF.

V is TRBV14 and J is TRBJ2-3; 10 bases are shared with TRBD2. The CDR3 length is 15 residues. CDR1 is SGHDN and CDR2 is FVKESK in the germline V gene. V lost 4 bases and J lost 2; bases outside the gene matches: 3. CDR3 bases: TGTGCCAGCAGCCCTAGCGGGAGACCCACAGATACGCAGTATTTT. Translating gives CASSPSGRPTDTQYF.

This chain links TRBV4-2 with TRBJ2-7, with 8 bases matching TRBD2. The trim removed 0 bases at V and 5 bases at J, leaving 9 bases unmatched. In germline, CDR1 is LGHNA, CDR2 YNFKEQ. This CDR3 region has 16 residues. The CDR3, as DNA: TGTGCCAGCAGCCAAGAGGATACCAGCGGGAGTAACGAGCAGTACTTC. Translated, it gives CASSQEDTSGSNEQYF.

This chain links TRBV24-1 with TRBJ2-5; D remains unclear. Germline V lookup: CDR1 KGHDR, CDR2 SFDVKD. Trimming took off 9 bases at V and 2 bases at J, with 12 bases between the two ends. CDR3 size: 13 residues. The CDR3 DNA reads TGTGCCACCTCGCACCTACTTCAAGAGACCCAGTACTTC. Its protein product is CATSHLLQETQYF.

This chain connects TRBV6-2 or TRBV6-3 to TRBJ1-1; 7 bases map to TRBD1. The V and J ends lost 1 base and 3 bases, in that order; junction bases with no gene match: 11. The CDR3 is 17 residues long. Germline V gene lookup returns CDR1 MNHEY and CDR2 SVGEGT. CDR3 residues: CASSYFGRGIRDTEAFF. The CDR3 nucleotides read TGTGCCAGCAGTTACTTCGGCAGGGGGATTCGGGACACTGAAGCTTTCTTT.

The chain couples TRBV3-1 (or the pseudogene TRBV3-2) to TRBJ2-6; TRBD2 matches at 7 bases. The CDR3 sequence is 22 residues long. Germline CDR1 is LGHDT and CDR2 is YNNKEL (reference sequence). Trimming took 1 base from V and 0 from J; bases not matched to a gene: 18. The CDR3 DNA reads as TGTGCCAGCAGCCAAGCGGCGGGAGTCCTTCCCTCTGGGGGCTCTGGGGCCAACGTCCTGACTTTC. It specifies CASSQAAGVLPSGGSGANVLTF.

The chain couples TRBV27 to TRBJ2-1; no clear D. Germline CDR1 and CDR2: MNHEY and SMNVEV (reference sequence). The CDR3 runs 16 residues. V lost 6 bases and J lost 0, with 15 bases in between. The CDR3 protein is CASSLVGGSSYNEQFF. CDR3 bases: TGTGCCAGCAGCCTCGTTGGCGGAAGCTCCTACAATGAGCAGTTCTTC.

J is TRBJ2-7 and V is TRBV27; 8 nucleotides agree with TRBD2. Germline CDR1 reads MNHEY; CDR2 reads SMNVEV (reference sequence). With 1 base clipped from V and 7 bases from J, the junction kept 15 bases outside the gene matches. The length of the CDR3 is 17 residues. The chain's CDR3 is CASSLLPSGSGDGEQYF. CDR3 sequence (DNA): TGTGCCAGCAGTTTATTACCCAGCGGGAGTGGGGATGGAGAGCAGTACTTC.

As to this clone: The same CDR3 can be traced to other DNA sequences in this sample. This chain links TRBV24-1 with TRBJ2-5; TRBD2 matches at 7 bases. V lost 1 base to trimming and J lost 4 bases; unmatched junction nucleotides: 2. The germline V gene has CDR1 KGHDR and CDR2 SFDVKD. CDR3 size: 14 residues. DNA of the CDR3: TGTGCCACCAGTGATTTATGGGGGGGAGAGACCCAGTACTTC. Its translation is CATSDLWGGETQYF.

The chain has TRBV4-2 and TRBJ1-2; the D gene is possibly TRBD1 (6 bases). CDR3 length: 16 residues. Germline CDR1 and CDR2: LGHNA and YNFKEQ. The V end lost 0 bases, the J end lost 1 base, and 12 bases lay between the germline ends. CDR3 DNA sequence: TGTGCCAGCAGCCAAGAAGGCAGGGGTGGTAACTATGGCTACACCTTC. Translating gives CASSQEGRGGNYGYTF.

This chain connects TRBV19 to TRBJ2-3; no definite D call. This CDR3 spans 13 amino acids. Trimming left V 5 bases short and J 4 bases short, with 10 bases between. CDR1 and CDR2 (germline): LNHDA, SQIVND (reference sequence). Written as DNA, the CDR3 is TGTGCCAGTAGTCCTCACCGAGCAGATACGCAGTATTTT. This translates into CASSPHRADTQYF.

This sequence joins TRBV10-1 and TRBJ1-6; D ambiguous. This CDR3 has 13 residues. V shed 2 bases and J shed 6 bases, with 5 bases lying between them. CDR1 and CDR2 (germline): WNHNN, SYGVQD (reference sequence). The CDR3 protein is CASSENSNSPLHF. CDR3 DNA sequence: TGCGCCAGCAGTGAGAACAGTAATTCACCCCTCCACTTT.

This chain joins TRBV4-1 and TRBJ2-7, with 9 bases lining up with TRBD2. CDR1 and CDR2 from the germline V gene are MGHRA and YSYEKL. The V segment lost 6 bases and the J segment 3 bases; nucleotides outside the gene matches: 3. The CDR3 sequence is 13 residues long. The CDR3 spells CASSQTSGYEQYF. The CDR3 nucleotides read TGCGCCAGCAGTCAGACTAGCGGCTACGAGCAGTACTTC.